Each of the 31 T cell receptor beta chains below was sequenced from the same sample in a study of tissue T cells after allogeneic stem cell transplantation. Sequencing used immunoSEQ multiplex PCR; TCRdb keeps in-frame clones, though not all of them. Found here are 6,000 to 7,000 clones, roughly two fifths of them singletons; the top ten hold 2% to 2.5%. Stated time point: mouse harvest day 7 after allogeneic transplant. Mouse grafts combined 10^7 T-cell-depleted bone marrow cells with 10^6 splenic CD5+ T cells. The sequenced sample consisted of skin. The receptors were sampled from a female BALB/c mouse given C57BL/6 T cells with graft-versus-host disease after an allogeneic hematopoietic cell transplant.

This clone was seen a few times. All gene names here are mouse names. The CDR3 is cut off 1 residue early in the read; its end comes from the germline J gene. The chain joins TRBV3 to TRBJ1-3; 10 nucleotides line up with TRBD1. The CDR3 is 15 residues long. Looked up from germline, CDR1 is SNHLY and CDR2 is FYNGKV (reference sequence). The junction had 2 bases not matched to a gene; V was cut back by 4 bases and J by 2 bases. CDR3 sequence: CASSSGQGAGNTLYF. The sequenced part of the CDR3 DNA is TGTGCCAGCAGCTCCGGACAGGGGGCTGGAAATACGCTCTAT.

About this clone: Mouse germline and gene names are used. The read ends 1 residue before the CDR3 terminus; that terminus is restored from the germline J gene. The rearrangement joins TRBV1 to TRBJ1-5; 7 nucleotides match TRBD1. The germline CDR1 and CDR2 sequences are NSQYPW and LRSPGD (reference sequence). Germline trimming cut 6 bases from V and 0 bases from J; bases unmatched to any gene: 2. The length of the CDR3 is 14 residues. CDR3 DNA (partial): TGCACCTGCAGGGACAGGAGTAACAACCAGGCTCCGCTT. The encoded protein is CTCRDRSNNQAPL. From start to end, the CDR3 is CTCRDRSNNQAPLF.

The table lists this clone with a few counts. Genes and germline are mouse. The read ends 1 residue before the CDR3 terminus; that terminus is restored from the germline J gene. The chain combines TRBV1 with TRBJ2-1, with 11 positions matching TRBD1. The CDR3 runs to 14 residues. Looked up from germline, CDR1 is NSQYPW and CDR2 is LRSPGD (reference sequence). The V segment lost 3 bases and the J segment 7 bases; nucleotides outside the gene matches: 2. This chain's CDR3 is CTCSAGTGGAEQFF. The part of the CDR3 DNA that was read is TGCACCTGCAGTGCCGGGACAGGGGGAGCTGAGCAGTTC.

With respect to this clone: Gene names and germline match the mouse. The CDR3 goes on 1 residue after the read ends, and that part is filled in from the germline J gene. The chain links TRBV14 to TRBJ1-5; D not certain. Trimming cost V 2 bases and J 7 bases, with 7 bases left between them. There are 12 residues in the CDR3. The germline gives CDR1 SGHDT, CDR2 FRDEAV. This CDR3 reads CASSLPKQAPLF. The DNA read from the CDR3 is TGTGCCAGCAGTTTACCAAAACAGGCTCCGCTT.

This clone has more than one count but fewer than ten. The listed genes are named as in mouse. The read halts 1 residue ahead of the CDR3 end, with the missing end drawn from the germline J gene. This sequence joins TRBV26 and TRBJ1-2; D unclear. The V end was cut by 3 bases, the J end by 3 bases, with 11 bases between. The CDR3 spans 14 residues. Germline values: CDR1 KGHPV, CDR2 FQNQEV (reference sequence). The CDR3 spells CASSLLGWDSDYTF. The CDR3 bases that were read are TGTGCCAGCAGTCTTCTGGGCTGGGACTCCGACTACACC.

As to this clone: Mouse names are used for the genes. The CDR3 is cut off 1 residue early in the read; its end comes from the germline J gene. V and J are TRBV15 and TRBJ2-5; 8 nucleotides agree with TRBD2. The J segment lost 6 bases and the V segment lost 1 base, leaving 0 bases of the junction unmatched. This CDR3 comprises 13 residues. Germline CDR1 reads SGHND; CDR2 reads FRSKSL. The CDR3 sequence is CASSLGTGDTQYF. CDR3 DNA (partial): TGTGCCAGCAGTTTAGGGACTGGGGACACCCAGTAC.

On this clone itself: The gene names given are mouse names. Read coverage stops 1 residue before the CDR3 terminus; the germline J gene supplies the remainder. The J gene is TRBJ2-4, the V gene TRBV26, with no clear D. The ends were cut back, 2 bases at V and 4 bases at J, with 4 bases in the middle. Germline lookup yields CDR1 KGHPV and CDR2 FQNQEV (reference sequence). The CDR3 covers 12 residues. CDR3 in amino acids: CASSLEENTLYF. The sequenced CDR3 bases are TGTGCCAGCAGTCTGGAGGAAAACACCTTGTAC.

Regarding this clone: Mouse germline and gene names are used. The read gets to within 1 residue of the CDR3 end, and the germline J gene fills in the rest. The chain has TRBV26 and TRBJ2-4, with D hard to call. Germline CDR1 is KGHPV and CDR2 is FQNQEV (reference sequence). There are 13 residues in the CDR3. V lost 2 bases and J lost 3, with 6 bases in between. The chain's CDR3 is CASSLAGQNTLYF. The CDR3 bases that were read are TGTGCCAGCAGTCTGGCGGGACAAAACACCTTGTAC.

This clone ranks as large. Germline and genes: mouse. The read ends 1 residue shy of where the CDR3 ends; the end is completed using the germline J gene. The chain joins TRBV26 to TRBJ1-3; D gene uncertain. CDR1 KGHPV and CDR2 FQNQEV come from the germline V gene (reference sequence). The CDR3 length is 14 residues. With 1 base removed from V and 0 bases from J, the gap between germline ends came to 4 bases. The sequenced part of the CDR3 DNA is TGTGCCAGCAGTCTGTACGATTCTGGAAATACGCTCTAT. Translated, it gives CASSLYDSGNTLY. The CDR3 reads in full as CASSLYDSGNTLYF. Together with reference TRBV26 and TRBJ1-3, the CDR3 gives the full variable domain: NSKVIQTPRYLVKGQGQKAKMRCIPEKGHPVVFWYQQNKNNEFKFLINFQNQEVLQQIDMTEKRFSAECPSNSPCSLEIQSSEAGDSALYLCASSLYDSGNTLYFGEGSRLIVV.

Only a few counts were recorded for this clone. Gene names and germline match the mouse. The CDR3 is cut off 1 residue early in the read; its end comes from the germline J gene. This sample also contains other DNA sequences that code for the same CDR3. The chain recombines TRBV26 with TRBJ2-3; TRBD2 matches 11 bases. Trimming took 4 bases from V and 3 from J; bases not matched to a gene: 0. CDR1 KGHPV and CDR2 FQNQEV come from the germline V gene (reference sequence). This CDR3 comprises 14 residues. CDR3 DNA, as far as it was read: TGTGCCAGCAGTCGGGACTGGGGGGCAGAAACGCTGTAT. This translates into CASSRDWGAETLY. The full-length CDR3 reads as CASSRDWGAETLYF.

A note on this clone: The genes are named according to mouse. The observed sequence ends 1 residue before the CDR3 terminus, with the missing tail filled in from the germline J gene. J is TRBJ2-4 and V is TRBV26, with 7 bases that match TRBD1. V lost 4 bases to trimming and J lost 0 bases; unmatched junction nucleotides: 4. CDR3 length: 15 amino acids. Germline V gives CDR1 KGHPV, CDR2 FQNQEV (reference sequence). The CDR3 protein is CASSRDSSSQNTLYF. The covered CDR3 bases are TGTGCCAGCAGTCGGGACAGCTCTAGTCAAAACACCTTGTAC.

Comment on this clone: The germline and genes are mouse ones. The read stops 1 residue short of the end of the CDR3; the missing end is completed from the germline J gene. The rearrangement uses TRBV16 and TRBJ1-1; D perhaps matches TRBD1 (5 bases). The CDR3 has 11 amino acids. V lost 9 bases and J 1 base, leaving 6 bases between the germline ends. Per germline, CDR1 SGHSA and CDR2 FRNQAP. CDR3 DNA, as far as it was read: TGTGCAAGGGGGCGGAACACAGAAGTCTTC. Its translation is CARGRNTEVF. The complete CDR3 reads CARGRNTEVFF.

Worth noting for this clone: Each gene name is a mouse one. Coverage ceases 1 residue before the CDR3 finishes, and the germline J gene fills in the end. Different DNA sequences within this sample yield the same CDR3. The rearrangement links TRBV26 to TRBJ1-6; TRBD1 is a possible D gene (5 bases). TRBJ1-6 is sorted into the ORF group, with uncertain function. The V end lost 2 bases, the J end lost 4 bases, and 6 bases lay between the germline ends. Germline CDR1 and CDR2: KGHPV and FQNQEV (reference sequence). CDR3 length: 14 residues. CDR3 DNA (partial): TGTGCCAGCAGTCTGGGACAATATAATTCGCCCCTCTAC. As protein: CASSLGQYNSPLY. The CDR3 in full is CASSLGQYNSPLYF.

As regards this clone: The genes are named according to mouse. The CDR3 end falls 1 residue outside the read, so it is completed with the germline J gene. The J gene is TRBJ1-1, the V gene TRBV26, with D uncertain. Trimming cost V 2 bases and J 3 bases, with 4 bases left between them. Germline CDR1 reads KGHPV; CDR2 reads FQNQEV (reference sequence). This CDR3 comprises 12 residues. This chain's CDR3 is CASSLTDTEVFF. Partial CDR3 DNA: TGTGCCAGCAGTCTGACAGACACAGAAGTCTTC.

This clone came up once. Genes and germline come from the mouse. The read ends 1 residue early relative to the CDR3; the germline J gene fills the gap. The genes are TRBV5 and TRBJ2-5; TRBD2 matches at 10 bases. The junction had 2 bases not matched to a gene; V was cut back by 2 bases and J by 0 bases. The CDR3 is made up of 16 amino acids. Germline CDR1 and CDR2: LGHNA and YNLKQL (reference sequence). CDR3 protein: CASSQTGGGNQDTQYF. CDR3 DNA, as far as it was read: TGTGCCAGCAGCCAAACTGGGGGGGGTAACCAAGACACCCAGTAC.

This clone was observed a few times. All gene names here are mouse names. The sequence runs out 1 residue before the end of the CDR3; the remainder is reconstructed from the germline J gene. This chain connects TRBV4 to TRBJ2-1, with 9 bases aligning to TRBD2. Looked up from germline, CDR1 is LGHDT and CDR2 is YNNKQL (reference sequence). The CDR3 is made up of 14 amino acids. V shed 3 bases, J shed 4 bases, and the junction held 1 base outside the gene matches. The part of the CDR3 DNA that was read is TGTGCCAGCAGCTACTGGGGGGGGTATGCTGAGCAGTTC. This encodes CASSYWGGYAEQF. The CDR3, in full, reads CASSYWGGYAEQFF.

This clone was seen a handful of times. The genes and germline here are from mouse. The read finishes 1 residue shy of the CDR3 end, and the germline J gene is used to complete it. The chain joins TRBV26 to TRBJ2-3; D might be TRBD1 or TRBD2, each matching 5 bases. The V gene's germline CDR1 is KGHPV and CDR2 FQNQEV (reference sequence). Trimming cost V 4 bases and J 5 bases, with 13 bases left between them. The CDR3 length is 14 residues. CDR3 DNA, as far as it was read: TGTGCCAGCAGTCCGGGACCGGCGGTAGAAACGCTGTAT. This codes for CASSPGPAVETLY. The whole CDR3 reads CASSPGPAVETLYF. The full variable domain, completed using reference TRBV26 and TRBJ2-3, is NSKVIQTPRYLVKGQGQKAKMRCIPEKGHPVVFWYQQNKNNEFKFLINFQNQEVLQQIDMTEKRFSAECPSNSPCSLEIQSSEAGDSALYLCASSPGPAVETLYFGSGTRLTVL.

Note on this clone: Mouse germline and gene names are used. The read ends 1 residue shy of where the CDR3 ends; the end is completed using the germline J gene. Other DNA sequences within the sample encode an identical CDR3. The chain recombines TRBV3 with TRBJ1-6, with TRBD1 identical over 7 bases. TRBJ1-6 is noted as an ORF with a role that remains uncertain. With 3 bases clipped from V and 7 bases from J, the junction kept 0 bases outside the gene matches. The CDR3 covers 13 residues. CDR1 and CDR2 (germline): SNHLY, FYNGKV (reference sequence). The CDR3 spells CASSLGQNSPLYF. The sequenced part of the CDR3 DNA is TGTGCCAGCAGCTTGGGACAGAATTCGCCCCTCTAC.

In regard to this clone: The genes and germline here are from mouse. The sequence runs out 1 residue before the end of the CDR3; the remainder is reconstructed from the germline J gene. The chain recombines TRBV26 with TRBJ1-1, with unresolved D. Germline CDR1 reads KGHPV; CDR2 reads FQNQEV (reference sequence). Trimming shortened V by 2 bases and J by 3 bases, and 7 bases separated the two germline ends. CDR3 length: 13 residues. CDR3 DNA, as far as it was read: TGTGCCAGCAGTCTGATCCAGGACACAGAAGTCTTC. This codes for CASSLIQDTEVF. The entire CDR3 sequence reads CASSLIQDTEVFF.

For this clone: Each gene name is a mouse one. Read sequence stops 1 residue before the CDR3 end, and the germline J gene provides the missing end. The J gene is TRBJ2-3, the V gene TRBV26; D unclear. Trimming took off 4 bases at V and 0 bases at J, with 8 bases between the two ends. The germline V gene has CDR1 KGHPV and CDR2 FQNQEV (reference sequence). The CDR3 sequence is 14 residues long. The CDR3 sequence: CASSPSSSAETLYF. The DNA read from the CDR3 is TGTGCCAGCAGTCCCAGCTCTAGTGCAGAAACGCTGTAT. Complete variable domain (other parts from reference TRBV26 and TRBJ2-3): NSKVIQTPRYLVKGQGQKAKMRCIPEKGHPVVFWYQQNKNNEFKFLINFQNQEVLQQIDMTEKRFSAECPSNSPCSLEIQSSEAGDSALYLCASSPSSSAETLYFGSGTRLTVL.

In regard to this clone: Mouse gene names apply. The CDR3 end is not reached by the read, which stops 1 residue before it; the germline J gene fills it in. The chain is built from TRBV19 and TRBJ1-5; 10 positions match TRBD1. V shed 5 bases and J 2 bases; nucleotides not matched to a gene: 7. Germline V gene data show CDR1 as FNHDT and CDR2 as SITEND (reference sequence). This CDR3 is built from 16 residues. The covered CDR3 bases are TGTGCCAGCAGCCTGACAGGGGGCGCGGACAACCAGGCTCCGCTT. Protein sequence: CASSLTGGADNQAPL. The entire CDR3 protein reads CASSLTGGADNQAPLF. The full variable domain, its missing parts supplied by reference TRBV19 and TRBJ1-5, is GGIITQTPKFLIGQEGQKLTLKCQQNFNHDTMYWYRQDSGKGLRLIYYSITENDLQKGDLSEGYDASREKKSSFSLTVTSAQKNEMAVFLCASSLTGGADNQAPLFGEGTRLSVL.

In the case of this clone: Germline and genes here are mouse. The CDR3 goes on 1 residue after the read ends, and that part is filled in from the germline J gene. The chain recombines TRBV26 with TRBJ2-4; D gene unclear. Deletions cut 2 bases from V and 2 bases from J, with 5 bases between. CDR1 and CDR2 (germline): KGHPV, FQNQEV (reference sequence). The CDR3 sequence is 13 residues long. CDR3 DNA (partial): TGTGCCAGCAGTCTGAGGAATCAAAACACCTTGTAC. This encodes CASSLRNQNTLY. The whole CDR3 is CASSLRNQNTLYF.

This clone showed up just a few times. Genes and germline are mouse. The CDR3 goes on 1 residue after the read ends, and that part is filled in from the germline J gene. The V gene is TRBV26, the J gene TRBJ2-3; a possible D gene is TRBD2 (7 bases). V was cut by 2 bases and J by 1 base, with 10 bases left in between. Germline CDR1 reads KGHPV; CDR2 reads FQNQEV (reference sequence). CDR3 length equals 15 residues. The CDR3 bases that were read are TGTGCCAGCAGTCTGAGGGGGGCGCGTGCAGAAACGCTGTAT. It translates to CASSLRGARAETLY. The full CDR3 is CASSLRGARAETLYF.

In regard to this clone: These gene names are mouse names. The CDR3 reads CASSFTGGSSAETLYF. CDR3 DNA (partial): TGTGCAAGCAGCTTCACTGGGGGGTCTAGTGCAGAAACGCTGTAT. V usage is TRBV16 and J usage is TRBJ2-3, with 9 bases that match TRBD2. The CDR3 extends 1 residue past the end of the read, so its final part is completed from the germline J gene. Germline trimming cut 3 bases from V and 0 bases from J; bases unmatched to any gene: 4. The CDR3 totals 16 residues. In germline, CDR1 is SGHSA, CDR2 FRNQAP. The whole variable domain, remainder taken from reference TRBV16 and TRBJ2-3, is NAGVIQTPRHKVTGKGQEATLWCEPISGHSAVFWYRQTIVQGLEFLTYFRNQAPIDDSGMPKERFSAQMPNQSHSTLKIQSTQPQDSAVYLCASSFTGGSSAETLYFGSGTRLTVL.

In regard to this clone: The genes and germline here are from mouse. The CDR3 is cut off 1 residue early in the read; its end comes from the germline J gene. The chain carries TRBV23 and TRBJ2-4; TRBD1, the table's D call, was not compared with the DNA. Germline V lookup: CDR1 KGHTA, CDR2 FQNQQP. The CDR3 has 15 amino acids. The CDR3 protein is CSSSHDRVGQNTLYF. Partial CDR3 DNA: TGCTCCAGCAGTCACGACAGGGTGGGTCAAAACACCTTGTAC.

To note about this clone: Genes here carry mouse names. The read finishes 1 residue shy of the CDR3 end, and the germline J gene is used to complete it. The chain employs TRBV26 and TRBJ1-3; D unclear. The CDR3 spans 11 residues. The V end lost 4 bases, the J end lost 2 bases, and 0 bases lay between the germline ends. CDR1 is KGHPV and CDR2 is FQNQEV in the germline V gene (reference sequence). CDR3 loop: CASSPGNTLYF. The part of the CDR3 DNA that was read is TGTGCCAGCAGTCCTGGAAATACGCTCTAT.

Notes on this clone: Gene names are mouse gene names. The CDR3 is cut off 1 residue early in the read; its end comes from the germline J gene. The chain is built from TRBV26 and TRBJ2-3, with 8 bases fitting TRBD2. There are 15 residues in the CDR3. J lost 1 base, V lost 3 bases, and 3 bases had no gene match. Germline V lookup: CDR1 KGHPV, CDR2 FQNQEV (reference sequence). CDR3 DNA, as far as it was read: TGTGCCAGCAGTCTAATACTGGGGGGTGCAGAAACGCTGTAT. Amino acids: CASSLILGGAETLY. The CDR3 in its entirety is CASSLILGGAETLYF.

This clone was observed a handful of times. The genes are named according to mouse. The read stops 1 residue short of the end of the CDR3; the missing end is completed from the germline J gene. The chain links TRBV26 to TRBJ2-1; no firm D call. CDR1 and CDR2 (germline): KGHPV, FQNQEV (reference sequence). V dropped 5 bases and J dropped 4 bases, with 9 bases sitting between them. The CDR3 is 13 amino acids. This CDR3 reads CASSEDWYAEQFF. The covered CDR3 bases are TGTGCCAGCAGTGAGGATTGGTATGCTGAGCAGTTC.

Note on this clone: Gene and germline names: mouse. Read data end 1 residue before the CDR3 end; the end is taken from the germline J gene. The chain employs TRBV31 and TRBJ1-1; no firm D call. CDR1 is GKSSPN, CDR2 SITVG, per germline. With 0 bases removed from V and 2 bases from J, the gap between germline ends came to 4 bases. The CDR3 totals 12 residues. CDR3: CAWSLFNTEVFF. Incomplete CDR3 DNA: TGTGCCTGGAGTCTTTTCAACACAGAAGTCTTC.

For this clone: Germline and genes: mouse. The observed sequence ends 1 residue before the CDR3 terminus, with the missing tail filled in from the germline J gene. The gene calls are TRBV19 and TRBJ2-5, with 12 bases matching TRBD2. The CDR3 runs to 15 residues. V was clipped by 4 bases and J by 6 bases; unmatched bases: 6. Germline V gene lookup returns CDR1 FNHDT and CDR2 SITEND (reference sequence). The CDR3 spells CASSPTGGAQDTQYF. The sequenced part of the CDR3 DNA is TGTGCCAGCAGTCCGACTGGGGGGGCGCAGGACACCCAGTAC.

This clone has a handful of counts. Mouse gene names and germline throughout. The CDR3 end is not reached by the read, which stops 1 residue before it; the germline J gene fills it in. The chain couples TRBV13-3 to TRBJ1-1; a weak D match, TRBD1 (5 bases). V lost 2 bases, J lost 3 bases, and 5 bases lay in between. Per germline, CDR1 NNHDY and CDR2 SYVADS. The CDR3 covers 12 residues. The CDR3 sequence is CASSEGDTEVFF. CDR3 bases read: TGTGCCAGCAGTGAAGGGGACACAGAAGTCTTC.